This T cell receptor beta chain was sequenced during a study of T cell responses to AZD1222 COVID-19 vaccine. Findings of the study overall: Only five to seven AZD1222 recipients were seropositive at baseline. Scientists sampled the repertoires only once the peak T cell response had passed. Within unmutated variant regions lay the reported targets of nearly half of spike-specific TCRs.

Remarks on this clone: Its antigen is as yet unknown.

Profiled with immunoSEQ multiplex PCR; TCRdb holds only in-frame clones, not every one. The repertoire has around 88,000 clones, over 75% of them found once; the top ten carry roughly 5.2%. The length of the CDR3 is 15 residues. Germline CDR1 is SEHNR and CDR2 is FQNEAQ (reference sequence). Deletions cut 3 bases from V and 3 bases from J, with 15 bases between. The source was peripheral blood, collected on day 0 of AZD1222 vaccination. The receptor's source is an adult in good health. The chain joins TRBV7-9 to TRBJ2-7; D not certain. The CDR3 region is CASSFTGSVLYEQYF. As DNA, the CDR3 is TGTGCCAGCAGCTTTACGGGCTCGGTGCTCTACGAGCAGTACTTC.